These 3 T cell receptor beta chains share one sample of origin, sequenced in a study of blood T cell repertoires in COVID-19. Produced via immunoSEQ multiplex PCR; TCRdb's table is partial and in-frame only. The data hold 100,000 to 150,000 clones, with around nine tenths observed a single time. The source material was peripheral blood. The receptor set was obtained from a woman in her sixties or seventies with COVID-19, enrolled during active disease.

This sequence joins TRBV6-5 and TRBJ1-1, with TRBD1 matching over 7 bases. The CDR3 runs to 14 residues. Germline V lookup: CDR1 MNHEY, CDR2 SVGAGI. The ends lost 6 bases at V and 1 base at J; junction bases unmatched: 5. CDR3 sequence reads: CASSVQGRNTEAFF. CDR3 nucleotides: TGTGCCAGCAGCGTACAGGGGCGGAACACTGAAGCTTTCTTT.

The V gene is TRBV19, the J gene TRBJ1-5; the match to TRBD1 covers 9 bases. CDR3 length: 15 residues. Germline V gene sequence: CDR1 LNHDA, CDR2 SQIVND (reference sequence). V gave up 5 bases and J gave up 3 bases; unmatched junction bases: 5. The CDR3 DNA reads TGTGCCAGTAGTCTGGACAGGGGTATCAATCAGCCCCAGCATTTT. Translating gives CASSLDRGINQPQHF.

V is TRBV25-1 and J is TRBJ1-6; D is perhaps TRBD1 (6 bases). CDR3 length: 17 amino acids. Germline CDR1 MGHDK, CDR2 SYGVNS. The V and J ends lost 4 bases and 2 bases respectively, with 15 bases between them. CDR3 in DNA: TGTGCCAGCAGTGGGGGGTGGGACACTACCTATAATTCACCCCTCCACTTT. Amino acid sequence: CASSGGWDTTYNSPLHF.